The present entry profiles one T cell receptor (beta chain) with its context. The target antigen is unknown. Germline V gene data show CDR1 as MGHRA and CDR2 as YSYEKL. V lost 8 bases and J 0 bases, leaving 14 bases between the germline ends. CDR3 length equals 15 residues. This entry belongs to a study of T cell responses to AZD1222 COVID-19 vaccine. Study at large: Doses given second, at about 4 or about 12 weeks, were pooled. Study-wide results and caveats: A rise in Spike-specific TCR breadth and depth followed two AZD1222 doses.

Generated by immunoSEQ multiplex PCR, the TCRdb table keeps only in-frame clones and is missing some. This sample has around 180,000 clones; around nine tenths occur once, and the top ten carry approximately 8%. The gene calls are TRBV4-1 and TRBJ1-5; possible D gene TRBD1, 5 bases. The receptor was derived from an adult in good health. Source: peripheral blood, taken on day 0 of AZD1222 vaccination. CDR3 sequence: CASRSGGFSNQPQHF. The CDR3 DNA is TGCGCCAGCCGGTCGGGGGGATTTAGCAATCAGCCCCAGCATTTT.